This passage covers 24 T cell receptor beta chains from one sample sequenced in a study of control samples from healthy donors and cancer patients. Assay used: immunoSEQ multiplex PCR; TCRdb lists only in-frame clones, some missing. The sample lists some 130,000 clones, 91% seen once, with approximately 9% in the top ten. The sample comprised blood. Source of these receptors: a man between 18 and 35 years old in good health.

V is TRBV21-1 and J is TRBJ2-7; the D segment call TRBD2 is taken from the table without a DNA check. TRBV21-1 is shown as a pseudogene. This CDR3 spans 15 amino acids. Here the CDR3 reads CASSKGAREGHEQYF. The CDR3 DNA follows: TGTGCCAGCAGCAAAGGGGCCAGGGAGGGCCACGAGCAGTACTTC.

The gene calls are TRBV30 and TRBJ1-4, with a tentative D call TRBD1 (5 bases). The CDR3 runs to 12 residues. Germline V gene lookup returns CDR1 GTSNPN and CDR2 SVGIG (reference sequence). V was pared by 2 bases and J by 8 bases, with 9 bases between. The CDR3 protein is CAWSRGREKLFF. DNA for the CDR3: TGTGCCTGGAGTAGGGGTAGGGAAAAACTGTTTTTT.

The chain is built from TRBV10-1 and TRBJ1-2; D gene uncertain. Trimming cost V 7 bases and J 4 bases, with 7 bases left between them. This CDR3 comprises 11 residues. Germline V gives CDR1 WNHNN, CDR2 SYGVQD (reference sequence). Here the CDR3 reads CASKAFYGYTF. CDR3 coding DNA: TGCGCCAGCAAGGCTTTCTATGGCTACACCTTC.

The rearrangement links TRBV6-5 to TRBJ2-3, with D possibly TRBD2 on 5 matching bases. V gave up 7 bases and J gave up 4 bases, with 15 bases separating them. There are 14 residues in the CDR3. Germline V gene lookup returns CDR1 MNHEY and CDR2 SVGAGI. The DNA of the CDR3 is TGTGCCAGCACTAGTGGAGGAGAGGCAGATACGCAGTATTTT. Translated: CASTSGGEADTQYF.

This sequence joins TRBV18 and TRBJ1-5, with no clear D. The CDR3 contains 14 residues. Germline V gives CDR1 KGHSH, CDR2 LQKENI. Trimming took 3 bases from V and 5 from J, leaving 11 bases between them. The CDR3 region has the DNA TGTGCCAGCTCACCCCAGAGGGCCGATCAGCCCCAGCATTTT. The encoded protein is CASSPQRADQPQHF.

V gene TRBV4-2 combines with J gene TRBJ2-2; 7 bases match TRBD1. Germline V lookup: CDR1 LGHNA, CDR2 YNFKEQ. With V trimmed by 3 bases and J by 1 base, 2 bases remained unmatched. The CDR3 is 15 amino acids. CDR3 loop: CASSHDRVNTGELFF. For the CDR3, the DNA is TGTGCCAGCAGCCACGACAGGGTGAACACCGGGGAGCTGTTTTTT.

The chain uses TRBV14 and TRBJ1-1; D is perhaps TRBD1 (6 bases). V was shortened by 0 bases and J by 3 bases, with 8 bases between the two germline ends. The CDR3 covers 14 residues. Germline CDR1 SGHDN, CDR2 FVKESK. The CDR3 loop is CASSQDGGHTEAFF. In nucleotides, the CDR3 is TGTGCCAGCAGCCAAGATGGGGGGCACACTGAAGCTTTCTTT.

The chain carries TRBV11-3 and TRBJ2-1, with D tentatively TRBD1 (6 bases). Trimming took 6 bases from V and 5 from J, leaving 8 bases between them. The CDR3 runs 12 residues. Germline V lookup: CDR1 SGHNT, CDR2 YENEEA. Written as DNA, the CDR3 is TGTGCCAGCAGGTACAGGGACAATGAGCAGTTCTTC. It translates to CASRYRDNEQFF. The full variable domain, completed using reference TRBV11-3 and TRBJ2-1, is EAGVVQSPRYKIIEKKQPVAFWCNPISGHNTLYWYLQNLGQGPELLIRYENEEAVDDSQLPKDRFSAERLKGVDSTLKIQPAELGDSAVYLCASRYRDNEQFFGPGTRLTVL.

The chain combines TRBV11-3 with TRBJ2-5; possible D gene TRBD1, 5 bases. The V end was cut by 5 bases, the J end by 5 bases, with 18 bases between. The CDR3 is made up of 15 amino acids. The germline gives CDR1 SGHNT, CDR2 YENEEA. CDR3 amino acids: CASSQHPGAGETQYF. The CDR3 DNA follows: TGTGCCAGCAGCCAACACCCTGGGGCCGGCGAGACCCAGTACTTC.

The chain recombines TRBV9 with TRBJ1-1; TRBD1 might be the D (5 bases). Germline-derived CDR1 and CDR2 are SGDLS and YYNGEE. CDR3 length equals 13 residues. Trimming pared 4 bases from V and 1 base from J, leaving 8 bases between. The CDR3 DNA is TGTGCCAGCAGCTCAGACAGGAACACTGAAGCTTTCTTT. Translation gives CASSSDRNTEAFF.

The chain couples TRBV6-5 to TRBJ2-2; the D gene is possibly TRBD1 (5 bases). Germline V gene lookup returns CDR1 MNHEY and CDR2 SVGAGI. This CDR3 is 13 amino acids long. Trimming took 6 bases from V and 6 from J, leaving 11 bases between them. The CDR3 sequence: CASSYLRAGELFF. CDR3 coding DNA: TGTGCCAGCAGCTACCTCAGGGCCGGGGAGCTGTTTTTT.

V gene TRBV30 combines with J gene TRBJ1-4; D is unresolved. The CDR3 has 14 amino acids. Germline lookup yields CDR1 GTSNPN and CDR2 SVGIG (reference sequence). The V gene lost 1 base and the J gene lost 7 bases, with 13 bases spanning the gap. CDR3 nucleotides: TGTGCCTGGAGTGGGAAGGGCCGGGGTGAAAAACTGTTTTTT. This gives the protein CAWSGKGRGEKLFF.

This sequence joins TRBV9 and TRBJ2-7; either TRBD1 or TRBD2 may supply D (7 bases each). The V end was cut by 4 bases, the J end by 2 bases, with 16 bases between. Germline-derived CDR1 and CDR2 are SGDLS and YYNGEE. CDR3 size: 15 residues. The CDR3 protein is CASSREGAMTYEQYF. CDR3 nucleotide sequence: TGTGCCAGCAGCAGGGAGGGGGCAATGACCTACGAGCAGTACTTC.

The rearrangement links TRBV7-9 to TRBJ1-1; no definite D call. The V end lost 6 bases, the J end lost 11 bases, and 13 bases lay between the germline ends. Germline CDR1 and CDR2: SEHNR and FQNEAQ (reference sequence). This CDR3 region has 11 residues. DNA for the CDR3: TGTGCCAGCAGGCCCTCCAGCGGGGCTTTCTTT. Translating gives CASRPSSGAFF.

The chain couples TRBV3-1 (or the pseudogene TRBV3-2) to TRBJ2-1, with a weak D call TRBD1 (6 bases). V lost 1 base and J 7 bases, leaving 14 bases between the germline ends. This CDR3 is built from 15 residues. Germline CDR1 and CDR2: LGHDT and YNNKEL (reference sequence). CDR3 in amino acids: CASSQGFRGLNEQFF. DNA for the CDR3: TGTGCCAGCAGCCAAGGATTCAGGGGCTTGAATGAGCAGTTCTTC.

The chain has TRBV12-3 or TRBV12-4 and TRBJ1-2; no clear D. Trimming took off 7 bases at V and 8 bases at J, with 17 bases between the two ends. CDR3 length equals 13 residues. CDR3 nucleotide sequence: TGTGCCAGCACCCCTTTTTTTGGGAAAGGCTACACCTTC. This sequence encodes CASTPFFGKGYTF.

This clone appeared a few times. The rearrangement joins TRBV7-3 to TRBJ1-6; D is uncertain. V lost 3 bases and J 10 bases, leaving 7 bases between the germline ends. The CDR3 has 12 amino acids. Germline V gene data show CDR1 as SGHTA and CDR2 as FQGTGA. CDR3 residues: CASSFPGSPLHF. Here the CDR3 DNA reads TGTGCCAGCAGCTTCCCAGGATCACCCCTCCACTTT.

The genes are TRBV7-3 and TRBJ2-5; D is undetermined. CDR1 and CDR2 (germline): SGHTA, FQGTGA. The V and J ends lost 3 bases and 5 bases respectively, with 13 bases between them. The CDR3 is 14 amino acids. CDR3 loop: CASSLTRGEETQYF. CDR3 bases: TGTGCCAGCAGCTTGACTCGAGGAGAGGAGACCCAGTACTTC.

This clone was seen a single time. V gene TRBV18 combines with J gene TRBJ2-2; no clear D gene. V lost 3 bases and J 2 bases, leaving 7 bases between the germline ends. The CDR3 sequence is 14 residues long. Per the germline V gene, CDR1 is KGHSH and CDR2 is LQKENI. The CDR3 loop is CASSPPQNTGELFF. In DNA, the CDR3 is TGTGCCAGCTCACCGCCCCAAAACACCGGGGAGCTGTTTTTT. The full variable domain, with the rest looked up from reference TRBV18 and TRBJ2-2, is NAGVMQNPRHLVRRRGQEARLRCSPMKGHSHVYWYRQLPEEGLKFMVYLQKENIIDESGMPKERFSAEFPKEGPSILRIQQVVRGDSAAYFCASSPPQNTGELFFGEGSRLTVL.

V and J are TRBV10-3 and TRBJ1-3, with TRBD1 identical over 7 bases. Germline CDR1 ENHRY, CDR2 SYGVKD. CDR3 length: 16 amino acids. Unmatched junction bases numbered 10, after V lost 4 bases and J lost 4 bases. The CDR3 loop reads CAISVVLTGSGNTIYF. For the CDR3, the DNA is TGTGCCATCAGTGTGGTACTGACAGGGAGCGGAAACACCATATATTTT.

The chain employs TRBV3-1 (or the pseudogene TRBV3-2) and TRBJ2-3; D might be TRBD2 (5 bases). The CDR3 is 15 amino acids. Per the germline V gene, CDR1 is LGHDT and CDR2 is YNNKEL (reference sequence). Trimming took 3 bases from V and 4 from J, leaving 14 bases between them. The CDR3 loop is CASSQMNSVADTQYF. The CDR3 DNA reads TGTGCCAGCAGCCAGATGAATAGCGTTGCAGATACGCAGTATTTT.

V and J are TRBV2 and TRBJ2-6; a possible D gene is TRBD1 (7 bases). The CDR3 consists of 17 residues. The germline CDR1 and CDR2 sequences are SNHLY and FYNNEI. The V end was cut by 8 bases, the J end by 2 bases, with 19 bases between. As DNA, the CDR3 is TGTGCCAGCGGGACCAGGGGGGTCGGAGCTGGGGCCAACGTCCTGACTTTC. Translation: CASGTRGVGAGANVLTF.

The chain joins TRBV3-1 (or the pseudogene TRBV3-2) to TRBJ2-3, with D perhaps given as TRBD1 or TRBD2 (5 bases each). CDR1 is LGHDT and CDR2 is YNNKEL in the germline V gene (reference sequence). V shed 3 bases and J shed 3 bases, with 13 bases lying between them. The CDR3 runs to 15 residues. CDR3 protein: CASSHTGTGTDTQYF. The CDR3 DNA reads TGTGCCAGCAGCCACACCGGGACGGGGACAGATACGCAGTATTTT.

The chain carries TRBV5-1 and TRBJ1-1; D ambiguous. Germline values: CDR1 SGHRS, CDR2 YFSETQ. The CDR3 is 15 amino acids. V was clipped by 0 bases and J by 0 bases, with 9 bases between them. CDR3 protein: CASSLDWVVNTEAFF. DNA of the CDR3: TGCGCCAGCAGCTTGGATTGGGTTGTGAACACTGAAGCTTTCTTT.